This T cell receptor beta chain was profiled in a study of siplizumab effects on memory and regulatory T cells (dated by TCRdb to about 2019). Turning to the overall study: The study looked at the effect of siplizumab, an anti-CD2 antibody, on alloreactive T-cell subsets in allogeneic mixed lymphocyte reactions made from human PBMCs.

This clone came up a few times. This receptor's antigen is unknown. Base-call qualities are not available, and no considerably larger clone is one nucleotide away. Sorted unstimulated T cells, along with proliferating T cells recovered from mixed lymphocyte reactions, underwent TCRbeta CDR3 sequencing. Fresh whole blood from around 11 HLA-typed healthy donors was used to isolate PBMCs. V is cut back by 0 bases and J by 6 bases, with 10 bases in the junction unmatched. CDR1 KGHSH and CDR2 LQKENI were looked up in the germline V gene. The CDR3 goes from the cysteine to the phenylalanine over 17 residues. Only the CDR3 part of the read is kept: 51 bases, read in frame from the first base. What the study reported, not specific to this receptor: Siplizumab significantly reduced the cumulative frequency of alloreactive sequences traceable to unstimulated CD4+ memory T cells. Sequences below about 10^-5 frequency were poorly captured, so only a minor fraction of alloreactive clones could be mapped to unstimulated subsets. In reactions with siplizumab, an average of 68.8% of mappable alloreactive CD4+ clones were Treg-derived, compared with roughly 27% in control reactions. Unstimulated naive T cells appeared more diverse than memory T cells, and naive cells seemed to contribute substantially to the alloresponse. The suppressive function of proliferating Tregs from siplizumab cultures was not functionally confirmed. A naive or memory phenotype could not be assigned to roughly 80-97% of proliferating CD4+ or CD8+ clones.

The receptor library was made with the immunoSEQ multiplex PCR assay. Some 100,000 TCR templates per sample were assayed by the deep sequencing platform. Genomic DNA extracted from sorted T cells was used for TCRbeta CDR3 sequencing. The paper's processing steps were these. The R programming language was used for the clonal analysis of the TCRbeta CDR3 data. Alloreactive CD4+ and CD8+ clones were defined by comparing unstimulated samples with post-reaction CFSE-low samples. Regulatory or non-regulatory origin was assigned to alloreactive CD4+ clones by matching of sequences to sorted unstimulated Treg and non-Treg repertoires. The immuneACCESS repertoire file appears here via TCRdb, limited to in-frame rearrangements. These files lack a portion of the clones; in checked studies, under half of the deficit traces to unresolved V genes, and the cause of the others is not known. The V and J calls and clone size were taken over from that table, and D and trimming were inferred from the DNA. The sample contains over 70,000 clones, about nine tenths of them found a single time. Roughly 15% of the sample goes to the ten largest clones.

What was sequenced was CD4+ T cells sorted from blood. Recombination linked TRBV18 to TRBJ2-3; 9 bases in the junction line up with TRBD2. This clonotype was obtained from a human donor in good health. Read as DNA, the sequence is TGTGCCAGCTCACCACCGTCTAGCGGGATGTCTGGTGATACGCAGTATTTT. Its translation reads: CASSPPSSGMSGDTQYF. Reference TRBV18 and TRBJ2-3 proteins supply the regions before and after the CDR3; the full variable domain is: NAGVMQNPRHLVRRRGQEARLRCSPMKGHSHVYWYRQLPEEGLKFMVYLQKENIIDESGMPKERFSAEFPKEGPSILRIQQVVRGDSAAYFCASSPPSSGMSGDTQYFGPGTRLTVL.